The rows below give T cell receptor beta chains drawn from one sample of a study of CD8 T cells in Susac syndrome. TCRdb redid the calling of the immunoSEQ multiplex PCR reads with MiXCR, one entry per CDR3 protein. The data show about 430,000 distinct CDR3 sequences, 75% to 90% seen once. Sequenced: CD8+ T cells from PBMCs. Receptor source: a human donor with multiple sclerosis. Both conserved end residues are part of each CDR3. A D gene is named only where the DNA matches it firmly. Size is stated for part of the rows, as once, few or many counts, or as a class when the clone is expanded.

v_call	j_call	clone_size	d_call	cdr3_aa	cdr3_nt
TRBV27	TRBJ2-1	-	TRBD2	CASSTKREWGNEQFF	TGTGCCAGCAGTACTAAGCGGGAGTGGGGGAATGAGCAGTTCTTC
TRBV19	TRBJ2-2	-	TRBD2	CASTLLAGGPGTGELFF	TGTGCCAGTACCCTACTAGCGGGAGGGCCGGGGACCGGGGAGCTGTTTTTT
TRBV7-9	TRBJ1-4	-	-	CASSLGRTTNEKLFF	TGTGCCAGCAGCCTCGGGAGGACAACTAATGAAAAACTGTTTTTT
TRBV19	TRBJ1-1	-	-	CASSIDSSLAEAFF	TGTGCCAGTAGTATAGATAGTTCCCTTGCAGAAGCTTTCTTT
TRBV7-9	TRBJ2-5	-	TRBD2	CASRPSGQETQYF	TGTGCCAGCAGGCCTAGCGGCCAAGAGACCCAGTACTTC
TRBV6-1	TRBJ2-7	-	-	CASSRVPSYYEQYF	TGTGCCAGCAGTAGAGTTCCTTCGTACTACGAGCAGTACTTC
TRBV27	TRBJ1-1	once	-	CASGKGTGAPEAFF	TGTGCCAGCGGAAAGGGGACGGGAGCTCCTGAAGCTTTCTTT
TRBV7-9	TRBJ2-7	-	-	CASSLVGAGTPYEQYF	TGTGCCAGCAGCTTAGTCGGGGCAGGAACTCCCTACGAGCAGTACTTC
TRBV13	TRBJ1-2	-	-	CASSLGMTSNYGYTF	TGTGCCAGCAGCTTAGGAATGACCTCTAACTATGGCTACACCTTC
TRBV18	TRBJ2-1	once	-	CASSPPGLNYNEQFF	TGTGCCAGCTCACCACCGGGACTTAACTACAATGAGCAGTTCTTC
TRBV19	TRBJ2-7	-	-	CASTPGTWALEQYF	TGTGCCAGTACCCCGGGGACTTGGGCCCTCGAGCAGTACTTC
TRBV20-1	TRBJ2-7	-	-	CSARSGSAYEQYF	TGCAGTGCGAGATCTGGGTCGGCCTACGAGCAGTACTTC
TRBV19	TRBJ1-1	-	-	CASSDGGSTEAFF	TGTGCCAGTAGTGACGGGGGAAGTACTGAAGCTTTCTTT
TRBV4-2	TRBJ2-1	-	TRBD2	CASSLTQGTSGYNEQFF	TGTGCCAGCAGCCTGACGCAGGGGACTAGCGGATACAATGAGCAGTTCTTC
TRBV19	TRBJ1-5	-	-	CASSIASLPYVVGQPQHF	TGTGCCAGTAGTATAGCTTCACTGCCTTACGTCGTCGGTCAGCCCCAGCATTTT
TRBV5-4	TRBJ2-3	-	-	CASSSTTGATDTQYF	TGTGCCAGCAGCTCCACAACTGGGGCCACAGATACGCAGTATTTT
TRBV7-9	TRBJ2-7	-	TRBD1	CASSTHRGVSSYEQYF	TGTGCCAGCAGCACTCACAGGGGCGTGAGCTCCTACGAGCAGTACTTC
TRBV20-1	TRBJ2-1	-	TRBD2	CSASGRAVYNEQFF	TGCAGTGCGAGCGGGAGGGCCGTCTACAATGAGCAGTTCTTC
TRBV27	TRBJ2-3	-	-	CASSLGTSRTDTQYF	TGTGCCAGCAGCCTAGGGACGTCGCGAACAGATACGCAGTATTTT
TRBV6-2/TRBV6-3	TRBJ2-5	few	-	CATQGGTLVRTQYF	TGTGCCACCCAGGGCGGGACCCTGGTTCGGACCCAGTACTTC
TRBV7-9	TRBJ2-7	-	-	CASSLGGGLTYYF	TGTGCCAGCAGCTTAGGAGGTGGGCTGACCTATTACTTC
TRBV27	TRBJ1-5	-	TRBD1	CASRLEAGGAGPQHF	TGTGCCAGCAGATTGGAGGCAGGGGGCGCAGGGCCCCAGCATTTT
TRBV5-1	TRBJ2-5	-	TRBD1	CASSPDRGWGETQYF	TGCGCCAGCAGCCCTGACAGGGGATGGGGAGAGACCCAGTACTTC
TRBV7-8	TRBJ2-5	-	TRBD1	CASTRTGGFETQYF	TGTGCCAGCACCCGGACAGGGGGCTTTGAGACCCAGTACTTC
TRBV27	TRBJ2-7	-	-	CASSLLVGNRLEEQYF	TGTGCCAGCAGTTTACTCGTGGGTAACAGATTAGAAGAGCAGTACTTC
TRBV6-1	TRBJ1-5	few	-	CASWEGGSNQPQHF	TGTGCCAGCTGGGAAGGCGGTAGCAATCAGCCCCAGCATTTT
TRBV30	TRBJ1-1	-	-	CAWSALFAEAFF	TGTGCCTGGAGTGCCCTTTTTGCTGAAGCTTTCTTT
TRBV4-1	TRBJ2-3	-	-	CASSQGMADTQYF	TGCGCCAGCAGCCAGGGGATGGCAGATACGCAGTATTTT
TRBV10-2	TRBJ1-3	-	-	CASSEYRPRGNTIYF	TGCGCCAGCAGTGAGTACCGACCGCGGGGAAACACCATATATTTT
TRBV27	TRBJ2-1	-	TRBD1	CASSSTGGGEQFF	TGTGCCAGCAGTTCCACAGGGGGAGGTGAGCAGTTCTTC
TRBV11-2	TRBJ1-6	-	-	CASSLWASRNSPLHF	TGTGCCAGCAGCTTATGGGCGTCGAGGAATTCACCCCTCCACTTT
TRBV7-7	TRBJ2-3	-	TRBD1	CASSLFFGTDTDTQYF	TGTGCTAGCAGCTTATTTTTCGGGACAGACACAGATACGCAGTATTTT
TRBV7-8	TRBJ1-1	-	TRBD1	CASTGTGNTEAFF	TGTGCCAGCACCGGGACAGGGAACACTGAAGCTTTCTTT
TRBV19	TRBJ1-5	-	-	CASIGEQPNQPQHF	TGTGCCAGTATAGGAGAACAACCCAATCAGCCCCAGCATTTT
TRBV28	TRBJ2-7	-	TRBD1	CASSLRDRGVEQYF	TGTGCCAGCAGTTTAAGGGACAGGGGGGTCGAGCAGTACTTC
TRBV27	TRBJ2-7	-	TRBD1	CASSLGQAFYEQYF	TGTGCCAGCAGTTTGGGACAGGCCTTCTACGAGCAGTACTTC
TRBV2	TRBJ1-3	-	-	CASIAWGVSGNTIYF	TGTGCCAGCATCGCATGGGGGGTCTCTGGAAACACCATATATTTT
TRBV4-1	TRBJ1-5	-	-	CASSPEQVIQPQHF	TGCGCCAGCAGCCCTGAACAGGTGATTCAGCCCCAGCATTTT
TRBV29-1	TRBJ1-1	-	-	CSVELGPGAEAFF	TGCAGCGTTGAGCTGGGACCCGGTGCCGAAGCTTTCTTT
TRBV27	TRBJ2-3	-	TRBD2	CASSFLGAGEVSTDTQYF	TGTGCCAGCAGTTTCCTTGGAGCGGGAGAAGTTAGCACAGATACGCAGTATTTT
TRBV7-9	TRBJ2-7	-	-	CASAVGSSDEQYF	TGTGCCAGCGCGGTTGGGAGCTCCGACGAGCAGTACTTC
TRBV2	TRBJ1-2	-	TRBD1	CASITWGRGHGGYTF	TGTGCCAGCATCACATGGGGCAGGGGGCACGGGGGCTACACCTTC
TRBV19	TRBJ2-7	-	-	CASSQRDVYEQYF	TGTGCCAGTAGTCAAAGGGACGTCTACGAGCAGTACTTC
TRBV5-1	TRBJ2-2	-	TRBD1	CASTQGEDTGELFF	TGCGCCAGCACACAGGGGGAGGACACCGGGGAGCTGTTTTTT
TRBV10-3	TRBJ1-1	-	-	CAISDAAGTEAFF	TGTGCCATCAGTGATGCGGCGGGAACTGAAGCTTTCTTT
TRBV11-2	TRBJ1-2	once	-	CASSIGGGTYYGYTF	TGTGCCAGCAGTATAGGAGGCGGAACTTACTATGGCTACACCTTC
TRBV11-2	TRBJ2-1	-	-	CASSLDPGTPNEQFF	TGTGCCAGCAGCTTAGATCCCGGGACGCCCAATGAGCAGTTCTTC
TRBV4-1	TRBJ2-7	few	TRBD1	CASSHGQGGIYEQYF	TGCGCCAGCAGCCACGGACAGGGGGGGATCTACGAGCAGTACTTC
TRBV6-5	TRBJ1-2	-	TRBD1	CASSYSTGYYGYTF	TGTGCCAGCAGTTACTCGACAGGGTACTATGGCTACACCTTC
TRBV27	TRBJ2-7	-	TRBD1	CASWDSSYEQYF	TGTGCCAGTTGGGACAGCTCCTACGAGCAGTACTTC